The 12 T cell receptor beta chains in this list originate from one sample, sequenced in a study of blood T cell repertoires in COVID-19. Data came from immunoSEQ multiplex PCR; TCRdb stores just in-frame clones and leaves some out. The top ten hold 2.5% to 3% of the sample, which has 250,000 to 300,000 clones, around 81% seen once. The sample consisted of peripheral blood. The receptor set was obtained from a woman aged 55-69 years with active or convalescent COVID-19.

The genes are TRBV7-8 and TRBJ1-1, with 11 bases matching TRBD1. Germline CDR1 and CDR2: SGHVS and FQNEAQ. Losses at the gene ends were 4 bases for V and 2 bases for J; bases not matched to a gene: 9. The CDR3 is 17 residues long. CDR3 sequence (DNA): TGTGCCAGCAGCTCTCTTAGGACAGGGGGCGGAAACACTGAAGCTTTCTTT. Its translation is CASSSLRTGGGNTEAFF. The full variable domain, in which reference TRBV7-8 and TRBJ1-1 provide the parts outside the CDR3, is GAGVSQSPRYKVAKRGQDVALRCDPISGHVSLFWYQQALGQGPEFLTYFQNEAQLDKSGLPSDRFFAERPEGSVSTLKIQRTQQEDSAVYLCASSSLRTGGGNTEAFFGQGTRLTVV.

V gene TRBV2 combines with J gene TRBJ1-5; 7 positions match TRBD1. CDR3 length equals 14 residues. J was trimmed by 6 bases and V by 1 base; bases with no gene match: 3. In germline, CDR1 is SNHLY, CDR2 FYNNEI. The CDR3 DNA follows: TGTGCCAGCAGTGAAGGCAGGGGGGCTCAGCCCCAGCATTTT. It is translated as CASSEGRGAQPQHF. Together with reference TRBV2 and TRBJ1-5, the CDR3 gives the full variable domain: EPEVTQTPSHQVTQMGQEVILRCVPISNHLYFYWYRQILGQKVEFLVSFYNNEISEKSEIFDDQFSVERPDGSNFTLKIRSTKLEDSAMYFCASSEGRGAQPQHFGDGTRLSIL.

CDR3 sequence reads: CASSEGLAGGGTRPVYEQYF. CDR3 coding DNA: TGTGCCAGCAGTGAGGGACTAGCGGGGGGGGGCACTCGCCCAGTCTACGAGCAGTACTTC. The chain carries TRBV6-1 and TRBJ2-7, with 16 bases fitting TRBD2. The CDR3 has 20 amino acids. Germline V CDR1 and CDR2: MNHNS, SASEGT. Trimming cost V 3 bases and J 3 bases; bases outside gene matches: 14.

The chain has TRBV5-4 and TRBJ1-1; 8 bases map to TRBD1. Trimming at V came to 4 bases and at J to 0 bases, leaving 5 bases not matched to a gene. The CDR3 runs to 15 residues. The germline gives CDR1 SGHNT, CDR2 YYREEE (reference sequence). The CDR3 reads CASSQDRGMNTEAFF. Here the CDR3 DNA reads TGTGCCAGCAGCCAAGACAGGGGAATGAACACTGAAGCTTTCTTT.

The chain recombines TRBV5-6 with TRBJ1-3; 7 positions agree with TRBD1. Germline CDR1 and CDR2: SGHDT and YYEEEE. J was trimmed by 0 bases and V by 0 bases; bases with no gene match: 3. The CDR3 extends over 16 amino acids. The CDR3 spells CASSLEGQLSGNTIYF. DNA for the CDR3: TGTGCCAGCAGCTTGGAGGGACAGCTCTCTGGAAACACCATATATTTT.

The chain recombines TRBV7-2 with TRBJ2-7; TRBD2 matches 10 bases. The CDR3 extends over 14 amino acids. V was pared by 7 bases and J by 0 bases, with 3 bases of the junction left unmatched. The germline V gene has CDR1 SGHTA and CDR2 FQGNSA. CDR3 region: CASKLAGSSYEQYF. CDR3 in DNA: TGTGCCAGCAAACTAGCGGGGAGCTCCTACGAGCAGTACTTC.

The chain combines TRBV19 with TRBJ1-1; a possible D gene is TRBD1 (6 bases). The germline V gene has CDR1 LNHDA and CDR2 SQIVND (reference sequence). CDR3 length: 15 amino acids. Between the trimmed V and J ends, which lost 7 bases and 1 base, there was a span of 16 bases. This CDR3 reads CASISNQGSNTEAFF. The CDR3 region has the DNA TGTGCCAGTATCTCGAACCAGGGGTCGAACACTGAAGCTTTCTTT.

V and J are TRBV7-2 and TRBJ1-2, with 8 bases fitting TRBD1. V lost 4 bases and J lost 1; bases outside the gene matches: 5. The CDR3 contains 15 residues. Germline V gene lookup returns CDR1 SGHTA and CDR2 FQGNSA. Written as DNA, the CDR3 is TGTGCCAGCAGCTCATGGACAGGGCTTAACTATGGCTACACCTTC. This encodes CASSSWTGLNYGYTF. The full variable domain, its missing parts supplied by reference TRBV7-2 and TRBJ1-2, is GAGVSQSPSNKVTEKGKDVELRCDPISGHTALYWYRQSLGQGLEFLIYFQGNSAPDKSGLPSDRFSAERTGGSVSTLTIQRTQQEDSAVYLCASSSWTGLNYGYTFGSGTRLTVV.

The chain is built from TRBV27 and TRBJ1-5, with 11 bases identical to TRBD1. V lost 3 bases, J lost 5 bases, and 3 bases stayed unmatched. Germline loops: CDR1 MNHEY, CDR2 SMNVEV (reference sequence). This CDR3 has 15 amino acids. The CDR3 here is CASSFWGQGDQPQHF. DNA for the CDR3: TGTGCCAGCAGTTTTTGGGGACAGGGGGATCAGCCCCAGCATTTT.

The V gene is TRBV28, the J gene TRBJ2-3, with 7 bases matching TRBD1. V lost 8 bases to trimming and J lost 2 bases; unmatched junction nucleotides: 13. Germline CDR1 and CDR2: MDHEN and SYDVKM. The CDR3 totals 16 residues. The CDR3 reads CASSTRAGGDTDTQYF. In DNA, the CDR3 is TGTGCCAGCTCCACCCGGGCAGGGGGAGACACAGATACGCAGTATTTT.

The rearrangement uses TRBV6-5 and TRBJ2-7, with D maybe TRBD2 (6 bases). This CDR3 spans 14 amino acids. CDR1 MNHEY and CDR2 SVGAGI come from the germline V gene. Trimming shortened V by 0 bases and J by 3 bases, and 9 bases separated the two germline ends. In DNA, the CDR3 is TGTGCCAGCAGTTACTCGCGGGGTCACTACGAGCAGTACTTC. This encodes CASSYSRGHYEQYF.

V is TRBV3-1 (or the pseudogene TRBV3-2) and J is TRBJ1-2; TRBD1 matches at 9 bases. The CDR3 consists of 18 residues. Losses at the gene ends were 2 bases for V and 2 bases for J; bases not matched to a gene: 12. From germline, CDR1 is LGHDT and CDR2 YNNKEL (reference sequence). DNA for the CDR3: TGTGCCAGCAGCCAAATCTTCCTCCGGGACAGGGAGAACTATGGCTACACCTTC. It is translated as CASSQIFLRDRENYGYTF.